This entry describes one T cell receptor beta chain. The data were obtained in a study of blood T cell repertoires in COVID-19. For the study at large: From the United States, Italy and Spain came samples of acute and convalescent COVID-19. T cells, B-cell-depleted T cells, or PBMCs supplied cDNA or gDNA.

Per the original data handling: Amplified reference gene primers provided the basis for estimating nucleated cell counts. Only in-frame clones appear in the TCRdb table, and some are missing; sequencing was by immunoSEQ multiplex PCR. V, J and clone size derive from that table, while D and trimming were established from the DNA sequence. The repertoire includes approximately 310,000 clones, about nine tenths of them detected once, and approximately 5.5% sits in the top ten. The CDR3 contains 12 residues. This TCR was recovered from a man aged 60 to 75 who had recovered from COVID-19. The V gene is TRBV21-1, the J gene TRBJ1-2; the table's D call TRBD1 went unverified against the DNA. TRBV21-1 is a known pseudogene. Material for sequencing was PBMCs or T cells enriched from blood (not recorded which). The CDR3 DNA is TGTGCCAGCAGCAACTCAGGTGGCGGCTACACCTTC. As protein: CASSNSGGGYTF.